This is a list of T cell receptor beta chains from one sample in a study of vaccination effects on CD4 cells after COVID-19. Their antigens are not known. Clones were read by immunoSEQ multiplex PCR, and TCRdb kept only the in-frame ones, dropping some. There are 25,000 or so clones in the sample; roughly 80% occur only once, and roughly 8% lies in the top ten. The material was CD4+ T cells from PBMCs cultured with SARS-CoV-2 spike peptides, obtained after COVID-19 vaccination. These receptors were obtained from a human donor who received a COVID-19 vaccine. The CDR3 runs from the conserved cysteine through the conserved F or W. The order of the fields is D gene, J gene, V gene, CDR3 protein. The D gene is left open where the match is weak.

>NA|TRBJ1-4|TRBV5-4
CASSFKGVNEKLFF
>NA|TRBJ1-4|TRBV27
CASSFGGVNEKLFF
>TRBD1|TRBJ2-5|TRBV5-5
CASSPGQGQETQYF
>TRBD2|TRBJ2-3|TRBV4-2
CASTKSEGLAGGAGGLNTQYF
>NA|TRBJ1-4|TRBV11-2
CASSLSLANEKLFF
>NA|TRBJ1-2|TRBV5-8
CASSLGGPAYGYTF
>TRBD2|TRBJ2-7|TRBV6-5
CASRRLADSYEQYF
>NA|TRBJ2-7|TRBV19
CASSIFRRRGYEQYF
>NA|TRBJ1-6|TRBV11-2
CASSLVLGAVGSPLHF
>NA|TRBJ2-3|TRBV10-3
CAISEIQGGRTDTQYF
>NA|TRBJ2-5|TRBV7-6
CASSLARYQETQYF
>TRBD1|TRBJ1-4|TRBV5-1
CASSSGTVDEKLFF
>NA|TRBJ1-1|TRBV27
CASRHPDTEAFF